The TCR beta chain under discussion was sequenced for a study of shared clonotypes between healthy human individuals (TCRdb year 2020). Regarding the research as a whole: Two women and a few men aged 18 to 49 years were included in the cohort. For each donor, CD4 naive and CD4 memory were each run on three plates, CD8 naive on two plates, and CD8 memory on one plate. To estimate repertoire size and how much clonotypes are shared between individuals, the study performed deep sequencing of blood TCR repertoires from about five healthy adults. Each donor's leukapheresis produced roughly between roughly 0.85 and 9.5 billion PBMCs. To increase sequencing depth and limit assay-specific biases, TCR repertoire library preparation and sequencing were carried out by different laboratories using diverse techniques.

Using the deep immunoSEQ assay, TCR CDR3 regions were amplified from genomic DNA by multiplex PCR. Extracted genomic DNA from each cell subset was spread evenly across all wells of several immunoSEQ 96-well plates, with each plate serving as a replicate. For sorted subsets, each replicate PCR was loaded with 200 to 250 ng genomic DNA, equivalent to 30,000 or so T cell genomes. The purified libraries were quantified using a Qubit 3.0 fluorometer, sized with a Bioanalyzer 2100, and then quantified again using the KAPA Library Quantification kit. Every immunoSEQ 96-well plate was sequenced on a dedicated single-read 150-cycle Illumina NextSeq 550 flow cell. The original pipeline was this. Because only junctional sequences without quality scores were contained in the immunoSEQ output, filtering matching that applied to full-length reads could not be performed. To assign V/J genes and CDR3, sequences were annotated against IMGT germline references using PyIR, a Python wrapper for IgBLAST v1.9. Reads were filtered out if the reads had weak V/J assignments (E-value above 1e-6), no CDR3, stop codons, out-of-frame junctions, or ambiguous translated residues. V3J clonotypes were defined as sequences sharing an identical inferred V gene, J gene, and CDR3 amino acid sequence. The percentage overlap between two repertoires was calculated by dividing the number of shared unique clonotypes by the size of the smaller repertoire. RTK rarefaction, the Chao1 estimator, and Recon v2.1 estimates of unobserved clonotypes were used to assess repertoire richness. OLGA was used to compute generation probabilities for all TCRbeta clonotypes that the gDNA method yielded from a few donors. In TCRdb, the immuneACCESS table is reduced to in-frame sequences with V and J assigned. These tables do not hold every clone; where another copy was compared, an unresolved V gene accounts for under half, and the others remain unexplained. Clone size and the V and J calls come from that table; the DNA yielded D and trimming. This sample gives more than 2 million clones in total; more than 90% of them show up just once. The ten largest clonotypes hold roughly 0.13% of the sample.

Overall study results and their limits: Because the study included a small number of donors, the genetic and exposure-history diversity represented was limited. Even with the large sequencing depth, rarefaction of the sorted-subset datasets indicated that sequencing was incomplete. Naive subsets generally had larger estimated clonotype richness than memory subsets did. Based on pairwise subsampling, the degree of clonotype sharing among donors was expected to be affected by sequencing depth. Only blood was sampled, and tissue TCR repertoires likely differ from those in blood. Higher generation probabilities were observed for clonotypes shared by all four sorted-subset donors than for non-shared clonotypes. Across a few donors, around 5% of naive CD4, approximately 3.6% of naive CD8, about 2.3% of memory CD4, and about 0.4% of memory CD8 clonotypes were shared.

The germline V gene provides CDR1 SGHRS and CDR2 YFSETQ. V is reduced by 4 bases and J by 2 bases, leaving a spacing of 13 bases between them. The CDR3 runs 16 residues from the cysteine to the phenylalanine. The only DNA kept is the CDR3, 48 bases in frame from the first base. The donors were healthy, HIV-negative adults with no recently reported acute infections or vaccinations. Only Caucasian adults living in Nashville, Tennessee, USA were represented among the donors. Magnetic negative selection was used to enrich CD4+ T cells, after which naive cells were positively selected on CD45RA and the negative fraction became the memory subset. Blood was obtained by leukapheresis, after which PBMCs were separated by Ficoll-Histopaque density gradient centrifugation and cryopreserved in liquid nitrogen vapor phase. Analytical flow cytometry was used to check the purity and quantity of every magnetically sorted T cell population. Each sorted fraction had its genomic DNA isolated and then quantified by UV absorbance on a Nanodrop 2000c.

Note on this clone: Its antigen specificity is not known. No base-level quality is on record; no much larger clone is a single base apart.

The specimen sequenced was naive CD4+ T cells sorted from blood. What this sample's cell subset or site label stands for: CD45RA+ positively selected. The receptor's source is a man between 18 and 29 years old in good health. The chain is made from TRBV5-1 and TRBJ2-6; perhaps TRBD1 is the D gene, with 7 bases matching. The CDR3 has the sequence CASSRTGEAGANVLTF. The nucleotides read TGCGCCAGCAGCAGAACAGGGGAGGCTGGGGCCAACGTCCTGACTTTC.